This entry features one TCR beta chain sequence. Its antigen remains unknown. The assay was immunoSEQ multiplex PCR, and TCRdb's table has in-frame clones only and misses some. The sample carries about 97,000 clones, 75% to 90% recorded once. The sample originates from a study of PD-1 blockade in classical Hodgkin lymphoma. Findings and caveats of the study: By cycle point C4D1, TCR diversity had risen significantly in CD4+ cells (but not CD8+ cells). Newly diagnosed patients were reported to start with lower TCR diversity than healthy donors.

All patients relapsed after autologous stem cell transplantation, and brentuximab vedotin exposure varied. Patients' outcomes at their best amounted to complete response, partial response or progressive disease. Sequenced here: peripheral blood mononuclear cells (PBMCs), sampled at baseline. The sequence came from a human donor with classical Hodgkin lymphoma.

CDR3 DNA sequence: TGTGCCAGCAGCGCGAGGGACGGAACGAGAAACACCATATATTTT. The encoded protein is CASSARDGTRNTIYF. The rearrangement links TRBV9 to TRBJ1-3, with D tentatively TRBD1 (5 bases). The germline V gene encodes CDR1 SGDLS and CDR2 YYNGEE. Deletions cut 3 bases from V and 5 bases from J, with 15 bases between. This CDR3 has 15 residues.